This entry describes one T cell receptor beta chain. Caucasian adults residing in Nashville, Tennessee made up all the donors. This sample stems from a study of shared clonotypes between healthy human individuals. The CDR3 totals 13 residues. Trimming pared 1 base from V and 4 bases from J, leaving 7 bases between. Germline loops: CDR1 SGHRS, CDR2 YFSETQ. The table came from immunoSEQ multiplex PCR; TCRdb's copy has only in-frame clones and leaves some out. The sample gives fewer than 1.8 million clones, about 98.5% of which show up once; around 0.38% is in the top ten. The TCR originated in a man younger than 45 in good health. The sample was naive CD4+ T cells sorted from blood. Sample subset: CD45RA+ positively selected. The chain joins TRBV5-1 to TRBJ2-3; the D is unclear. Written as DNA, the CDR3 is TGCGCCAGCAGCTTGATGTCCCCAGATACGCAGTATTTT. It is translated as CASSLMSPDTQYF.